The entry below gives a single T cell receptor beta chain sequence along with its context. The record originates from a study of T-cell reconstitution after alpha-beta-depleted transplantation in children. Preparation of the TCRbeta library was carried out with unique molecular identifiers. TCRdb re-called the PCR reads through MiXCR, storing one row per CDR3 protein. The table has about 610,000 distinct CDR3 sequences, 10% seen once. V was pared by 1 base and J by 5 bases, with 8 bases of the junction left unmatched. The CDR3 totals 17 residues. Germline-derived CDR1 and CDR2 are SGHTA and FQGNSA. The chain uses TRBV7-2 and TRBJ2-1, with TRBD2 identical over 10 bases. This specimen was PBMCs from the stem cell graft donor, taken from the stem cell graft. This sequence originates from a human donor who donated a stem cell graft to a child with acute myeloid leukemia. The CDR3 nucleotides read TGTGCCAGCAGCTTAGAGCCTAGCGGGAGCCTGGACAATGAGCAGTTCTTC. Translation gives CASSLEPSGSLDNEQFF.